Listed below are T cell receptor beta chains from one sample, sequenced in a study of cytomegalovirus exposure and HLA in healthy donors. Sequenced by immunoSEQ multiplex PCR; TCRdb stores in-frame clones only, minus some. The sample has 150,000 to 200,000 clones, 65% to 85% seen once. The specimen sequenced was PBMCs. The receptors were sampled from a woman in her twenties or thirties in good health and CMV-seropositive. CDR3s include the opening cysteine and the closing phenylalanine or tryptophan. The D gene is left open where the match is weak. Clone sizes are given selectively: once, few, many, or a class where the clone is expanded.

D	size	V	J	CDR3	DNA
-	once	TRBV28	TRBJ1-1	CASSLSGVSMNTEAFF	TGTGCCAGCAGTTTATCCGGGGTTTCCATGAACACTGAAGCTTTCTTT
TRBD1	-	TRBV5-8	TRBJ2-3	CASSLVGTGTDTQYF	TGTGCCAGCAGCTTGGTTGGGACAGGGACAGATACGCAGTATTTT
-	-	TRBV11-2	TRBJ2-1	CASSSRESHANEQFF	TGTGCCAGCAGCTCTCGGGAGTCCCACGCCAATGAGCAGTTCTTC
-	-	TRBV28	TRBJ2-7	CASATESYEQYF	TGTGCCAGCGCGACAGAGAGTTACGAGCAGTACTTC
-	-	TRBV6-6	TRBJ1-2	CASSYPGQPNYGYTF	TGTGCCAGCAGTTATCCCGGACAGCCCAACTATGGCTACACCTTC
-	-	TRBV5-1	TRBJ1-1	CASSLEVLTEAFF	TGCGCCAGCAGCTTAGAGGTCCTCACTGAAGCTTTCTTT
TRBD1	-	TRBV6-5	TRBJ2-5	CATTGGGGTQYF	TGTGCGACCACAGGGGGTGGGGGGACCCAGTACTTC
-	-	TRBV18	TRBJ2-2	CASSPEWGRSNTGELFF	TGTGCCAGCTCACCAGAATGGGGCAGGAGTAACACCGGGGAGCTGTTTTTT
-	-	TRBV5-1	TRBJ1-1	CASSPVTTGNTEAFF	TGCGCCAGCAGCCCCGTTACGACAGGGAACACTGAAGCTTTCTTT
-	once	TRBV5-4	TRBJ1-2	CASSVAGQAGGYGYTF	TGTGCCAGCAGCGTAGCAGGCCAGGCCGGGGGCTATGGCTACACCTTC
-	-	TRBV6-5	TRBJ2-2	CASRTRGAGELFF	TGTGCCAGCCGGACCAGGGGGGCCGGGGAGCTGTTTTTT
TRBD1	-	TRBV4-1	TRBJ1-2	CASSPQGAGGSGYTF	TGCGCCAGCAGCCCCCAAGGGGCAGGGGGCAGCGGCTACACCTTC
TRBD2	-	TRBV19	TRBJ2-7	CASSISGRNPYEQYF	TGTGCCAGTAGTATTAGCGGGAGGAACCCCTACGAGCAGTACTTC
TRBD1	-	TRBV2	TRBJ1-2	CASSEFTGGSRGYGYTF	TGTGCCAGCAGTGAATTTACAGGGGGATCTAGGGGGTATGGCTACACCTTC
-	-	TRBV5-6	TRBJ2-1	CASSKLADPSVEQFF	TGTGCCAGCAGTAAACTAGCCGACCCCTCAGTTGAGCAGTTCTTC
TRBD1	-	TRBV5-1	TRBJ1-2	CASSLDPGGSGYTF	TGCGCCAGCAGCTTGGACCCAGGGGGCTCTGGCTACACCTTC
-	once	TRBV9	TRBJ1-1	CASSVLAQAEAFF	TGTGCCAGCAGCGTACTTGCTCAGGCTGAAGCTTTCTTT
-	few	TRBV7-3	TRBJ2-7	CASSFDNSYEQYF	TGTGCCAGCAGCTTCGACAACTCCTACGAGCAGTACTTC
-	-	TRBV1	TRBJ2-3	CTSSVNEELAGEASTDTQYF	TGCACCAGCAGCGTCAACGAAGAACTAGCGGGAGAGGCTAGCACAGATACGCAGTATTTT
-	-	TRBV25-1	TRBJ2-2	CASSEEGGRVNTGELFF	TGTGCCAGCAGTGAAGAAGGCGGCAGGGTAAACACCGGGGAGCTGTTTTTT
TRBD1	-	TRBV4-3	TRBJ2-7	CASSWDRGSAYEQYF	TGCGCCAGCAGCTGGGACAGGGGGTCCGCTTACGAGCAGTACTTC
-	-	TRBV7-8	TRBJ2-3	CASSLFRTGTDTQYF	TGTGCCAGCAGCTTATTTCGGACGGGGACAGATACGCAGTATTTT
-	few	TRBV7-9	TRBJ1-1	CASAQDGWNTEAFF	TGTGCCAGCGCGCAAGACGGGTGGAACACTGAAGCTTTCTTT
-	-	TRBV5-6	TRBJ2-1	CASSLAGIPSGDEQFF	TGTGCCAGCAGCCTGGCGGGGATCCCGTCCGGGGATGAGCAGTTCTTC
-	-	TRBV5-1	TRBJ2-7	CASSGRQGLPHEQYF	TGCGCCAGCAGCGGCCGCCAGGGCCTTCCCCACGAGCAGTACTTC
TRBD1	few	TRBV19	TRBJ2-1	CASSTPGQGNHEQFF	TGTGCCAGTAGTACCCCGGGACAGGGAAACCATGAGCAGTTCTTC
TRBD1	once	TRBV7-2	TRBJ2-7	CASSLATTTGGSYEQYF	TGTGCCAGCAGCTTAGCCACGACGACAGGGGGTTCCTACGAGCAGTACTTC
-	-	TRBV5-1	TRBJ2-5	CASSLGGGGETQYF	TGCGCCAGCAGCTTAGGCGGGGGCGGGGAGACCCAGTACTTC
-	-	TRBV6-5	TRBJ1-4	CASSYSSTNEKLFF	TGTGCCAGCAGTTACAGTAGCACTAATGAAAAACTGTTTTTT
TRBD2	-	TRBV9	TRBJ2-5	CASSVVASGGQETQYF	TGTGCCAGCAGCGTAGTGGCTAGCGGGGGTCAAGAGACCCAGTACTTC
TRBD1	-	TRBV6-5	TRBJ1-5	CASSLTGFNQPQHF	TGTGCCAGCAGCCTGACAGGGTTTAATCAGCCCCAGCATTTT
-	once	TRBV28	TRBJ1-1	CASSEGGRNTEAFF	TGTGCCAGCAGTGAAGGGGGTCGTAACACTGAAGCTTTCTTT
TRBD2	-	TRBV4-1	TRBJ2-1	CASSQERLAGYNEQFF	TGCGCCAGCAGCCAAGAGAGGCTAGCGGGGTACAATGAGCAGTTCTTC
TRBD2	-	TRBV6-5	TRBJ2-2	CATRAGGPGELFF	TGTGCCACCCGAGCGGGAGGGCCCGGGGAGCTGTTTTTT
-	-	TRBV28	TRBJ1-5	CASIREGGNQPQHF	TGTGCCAGCATCAGGGAGGGTGGCAATCAGCCCCAGCATTTT
-	-	TRBV6-4	TRBJ2-5	CASSLDSQTPIWDQETQYF	TGTGCCAGCAGTTTGGACAGCCAGACTCCTATCTGGGACCAAGAGACCCAGTACTTC
TRBD1	once	TRBV27	TRBJ1-5	CASRSGTGIWQPQHF	TGTGCCAGCAGAAGCGGGACAGGGATATGGCAGCCCCAGCATTTT
TRBD1	-	TRBV18	TRBJ2-5	CASSVDRGRETQYF	TGTGCCAGCTCAGTCGACAGGGGAAGGGAGACCCAGTACTTC
-	-	TRBV11-3	TRBJ2-2	CASSLGLMRSAGELFF	TGTGCCAGCAGCTTAGGTCTGATGCGAAGCGCCGGGGAGCTGTTTTTT
-	-	TRBV5-6	TRBJ1-6	CASSFRVQPLHF	TGTGCCAGCAGCTTCAGGGTTCAGCCCCTCCACTTT
-	-	TRBV6-5	TRBJ2-7	CASSYSVSRGYEQYF	TGTGCCAGCAGTTACTCGGTTAGTCGGGGATACGAGCAGTACTTC
TRBD2	few	TRBV5-1	TRBJ2-7	CASSGSGGAYEQYF	TGCGCCAGCAGCGGTAGCGGGGGGGCCTACGAGCAGTACTTC
-	-	TRBV18	TRBJ1-2	CASSPSGANYGYTF	TGTGCCAGCTCACCGTCCGGAGCTAACTATGGCTACACCTTC
TRBD1	-	TRBV4-3	TRBJ1-6	CASSQDDRVASYNSPLHF	TGCGCCAGCAGCCAAGATGACAGGGTGGCGTCCTATAATTCACCCCTCCACTTT
-	-	TRBV19	TRBJ1-5	CASSHGQPQHF	TGTGCCAGTAGTCACGGGCAGCCCCAGCATTTT
-	-	TRBV4-1	TRBJ1-1	CASSQEPSGANTEAFF	TGCGCCAGCAGCCAAGAGCCATCAGGGGCGAACACTGAAGCTTTCTTT
-	-	TRBV6-5	TRBJ1-4	CASRTLDSSNEKLFF	TGTGCCAGCAGAACCCTGGACAGCTCTAATGAAAAACTGTTTTTT
TRBD2	-	TRBV10-3	TRBJ2-1	CATSTSGTYNEQFF	TGTGCCACTTCGACTAGCGGGACGTACAATGAGCAGTTCTTC
-	-	TRBV5-5	TRBJ2-7	CASSVTGASYEQYF	TGTGCCAGCAGCGTCACAGGCGCCTCCTACGAGCAGTACTTC
-	-	TRBV7-9	TRBJ2-1	CASSLADSAEQFF	TGTGCCAGCAGCTTAGCCGACAGTGCTGAGCAGTTCTTC
-	-	TRBV2	TRBJ1-5	CASQLSSNQPQHF	TGTGCCAGCCAACTAAGTAGCAATCAGCCCCAGCATTTT
-	-	TRBV2	TRBJ2-4	CASSRRETSVAQYF	TGTGCCAGCAGCAGAAGGGAGACTAGTGTAGCTCAGTACTTC
-	-	TRBV28	TRBJ1-1	CASSPGVRGYTEAFF	TGTGCCAGCAGCCCCGGCGTTAGGGGGTACACTGAAGCTTTCTTT
-	-	TRBV4-1	TRBJ1-1	CASSQVGGAEAFF	TGCGCCAGCAGCCAGGTCGGGGGGGCTGAAGCTTTCTTT